Listed here are 30 T cell receptor beta chains from one sample, sequenced in a study of cytomegalovirus exposure and HLA in healthy donors. The PCR made use of 60 Vbeta and 13 Jbeta primers. Measured with immunoSEQ multiplex PCR; TCRdb has only the in-frame clones, and not every one. The sample lists roughly 200,000 clones; around 82% were seen once. The sequencing sample was made of PBMCs. These receptors were collected from a woman in her thirties in good health and CMV-seronegative.

CDR3 in amino acids: CASSVRAGGSSYNEQFF. The CDR3 DNA reads as TGTGCCAGCAGCGTGAGAGCGGGAGGGAGCTCCTACAATGAGCAGTTCTTC. The chain combines TRBV9 with TRBJ2-1; TRBD2 aligns across 10 bases. The CDR3 spans 17 residues. After removal of 2 bases from V and 0 bases from J, the junction contained 5 bases not matched to a gene. The V gene's germline CDR1 is SGDLS and CDR2 YYNGEE.

Notes on this clone: Other DNA sequences in the sample encode the same CDR3. This sequence joins TRBV30 and TRBJ1-1; a possible D gene is TRBD1 (6 bases). Trimming left V 0 bases short and J 5 bases short, with 13 bases between. The CDR3 contains 14 residues. The germline V gene encodes CDR1 GTSNPN and CDR2 SVGIG (reference sequence). The CDR3 region is CAWSVRGGRTEAFF. CDR3 nucleotide sequence: TGTGCCTGGAGTGTACGCGGGGGGCGGACTGAAGCTTTCTTT.

The rearrangement links TRBV27 to TRBJ1-4, with D unclear. The germline CDR1 and CDR2 sequences are MNHEY and SMNVEV (reference sequence). V lost 6 bases and J 3 bases, leaving 8 bases between the germline ends. This CDR3 is built from 13 residues. The CDR3 DNA reads as TGTGCCAGCAGGGGGAGACCTAATGAAAAACTGTTTTTT. This gives the protein CASRGRPNEKLFF.

This chain joins TRBV28 and TRBJ1-5, with a tentative D call TRBD1 (6 bases). CDR3 length equals 16 residues. In germline, CDR1 is MDHEN, CDR2 SYDVKM. The V gene lost 5 bases and the J gene lost 1 base, with 15 bases spanning the gap. Written as DNA, the CDR3 is TGTGCCAGCAGTAGTCCCGGGGGGGGCAGCAATCAGCCCCAGCATTTT. Its protein product is CASSSPGGGSNQPQHF.

The genes are TRBV5-6 and TRBJ2-5; 7 bases agree with TRBD2. The J call is doubtful: the DNA matches TRBJ2-7 better. The CDR3 spans 14 residues. CDR1 is SGHDT, CDR2 YYEEEE, per germline. CDR3 nucleotide sequence: TGTGCCAGCAGCCCAACCCCGACTAGCAACGAGCAGTACTTC. This gives the protein CASSPTPTSNEQYF.

The J gene is TRBJ1-2, the V gene TRBV14; D gene uncertain. The CDR3 has 17 residues. Germline CDR1 and CDR2: SGHDN and FVKESK. V lost 0 bases and J 2 bases, leaving 16 bases between the germline ends. In nucleotides, the CDR3 is TGTGCCAGCAGCCAAGAAATATGGCAGGAGGGCAACTATGGCTACACCTTC. Protein product: CASSQEIWQEGNYGYTF.

The chain joins TRBV5-1 to TRBJ2-7, with 7 bases matching TRBD2. This CDR3 region has 11 residues. Germline V gene data show CDR1 as SGHRS and CDR2 as YFSETQ. Trimming removed 6 bases from V and 10 bases from J; junction bases left unmatched: 7. Here the CDR3 DNA reads TGCGCCAGCAAGGGGAGCGGGATACAGTACTTC. Its translation: CASKGSGIQYF. The complete variable domain, with remaining parts taken from reference TRBV5-1 and TRBJ2-7, reads KAGVTQTPRYLIKTRGQQVTLSCSPISGHRSVSWYQQTPGQGLQFLFEYFSETQRNKGNFPGRFSGRQFSNSRSEMNVSTLELGDSALYLCASKGSGIQYFGPGTRLTVT.

The chain links TRBV19 to TRBJ1-2, with TRBD1 identical over 9 bases. The CDR3 sequence is 13 residues long. Germline assignment: CDR1 LNHDA and CDR2 SQIVND (reference sequence). The trim removed 6 bases at V and 6 bases at J, leaving 5 bases unmatched. In DNA, the CDR3 is TGTGCCAGTAGGTTTGGGACAGGGAATGGCTACACCTTC. Residues: CASRFGTGNGYTF.

The chain employs TRBV6-5 and TRBJ1-1; D uncertain. V gave up 5 bases and J gave up 2 bases, with 3 bases separating them. Germline V gene sequence: CDR1 MNHEY, CDR2 SVGAGI. The CDR3 sequence is 11 residues long. DNA of the CDR3: TGTGCCAGCAGTCCAAACACTGAAGCTTTCTTT. It is translated as CASSPNTEAFF.

The chain couples TRBV9 to TRBJ2-5; no firm D call. The J call is doubtful: the DNA matches TRBJ2-7 better. CDR3 length: 13 residues. Germline V lookup: CDR1 SGDLS, CDR2 YYNGEE. Here the CDR3 reads CASSVALTYEQYF. In nucleotides, the CDR3 is TGTGCCAGCAGCGTAGCGCTCACCTACGAGCAGTACTTC.

The V gene is TRBV6-5, the J gene TRBJ2-7; D is perhaps TRBD2 (6 bases). The ends were cut back, 0 bases at V and 3 bases at J, with 12 bases in the middle. The germline V gene has CDR1 MNHEY and CDR2 SVGAGI. The CDR3 totals 15 residues. CDR3 DNA sequence: TGTGCCAGCAGTTACTCGGGCCGGGAGCTCTACGAGCAGTACTTC. The encoded protein is CASSYSGRELYEQYF.

V is TRBV4-1 and J is TRBJ2-7; possibly TRBD1 for D (5 bases). The CDR3 is 12 amino acids. Germline V gene sequence: CDR1 MGHRA, CDR2 YSYEKL. Trimming took off 3 bases at V and 10 bases at J, with 13 bases between the two ends. CDR3 DNA: TGCGCCAGCAGCCATCCCGACAGCCCCCAGTACTTC. This translates into CASSHPDSPQYF.

J is TRBJ2-1 and V is TRBV5-1, with 16 bases fitting TRBD2. CDR3 length: 19 residues. The germline CDR1 and CDR2 sequences are SGHRS and YFSETQ. The V segment lost 4 bases and the J segment 6 bases; nucleotides outside the gene matches: 13. The CDR3 protein is CASSPRAGTSGGGSNEQFF. CDR3 sequence (DNA): TGCGCCAGCAGCCCGAGAGCCGGGACTAGCGGGGGGGGCTCCAATGAGCAGTTCTTC.

The V gene is TRBV28, the J gene TRBJ2-3, with D perhaps TRBD2 (7 bases). Germline loops: CDR1 MDHEN, CDR2 SYDVKM. This CDR3 has 16 residues. Trimming stripped 6 bases from V and 4 bases from J, with 20 bases between. CDR3 protein: CASRKPGGRGPDTQYF. The CDR3 region has the DNA TGTGCCAGCAGAAAACCCGGGGGGCGGGGTCCAGATACGCAGTATTTT.

Only a few counts were recorded for this clone. This chain joins TRBV5-1 and TRBJ1-2; TRBD1 agrees at 7 bases. The germline V gene has CDR1 SGHRS and CDR2 YFSETQ. CDR3 size: 14 residues. V lost 0 bases and J lost 4; bases outside the gene matches: 3. The CDR3 protein is CASSLGSGGYGYTF. CDR3 DNA sequence: TGCGCCAGCAGCTTGGGTTCAGGGGGCTATGGCTACACCTTC.

J is TRBJ2-7 and V is TRBV5-1; D may be TRBD2 (6 bases). CDR1 and CDR2 from the germline V gene are SGHRS and YFSETQ. V lost 0 bases to trimming and J lost 5 bases, with 18 bases between them. This CDR3 comprises 16 residues. The CDR3 coding sequence is TGCGCCAGCAGCTTGGCCGCGGGGTATTTTGTCGACGAGCAGTACTTC. It encodes CASSLAAGYFVDEQYF.

This chain links TRBV7-8 with TRBJ2-6; 11 bases map to TRBD2. The CDR3 runs to 22 residues. V lost 1 base and J lost 0; bases outside the gene matches: 14. Germline V gene sequence: CDR1 SGHVS, CDR2 FQNEAQ. The CDR3 sequence: CASSLEGLAGGLPRSGANVLTF. In nucleotides, the CDR3 is TGTGCCAGCAGCTTAGAAGGTCTAGCGGGAGGCCTTCCACGCTCTGGGGCCAACGTCCTGACTTTC.

The rearrangement joins TRBV27 to TRBJ2-2; perhaps TRBD1 as D (5 bases). The CDR3 spans 15 residues. Trimming pared 1 base from V and 4 bases from J, leaving 10 bases between. From germline, CDR1 is MNHEY and CDR2 SMNVEV (reference sequence). The CDR3 DNA follows: TGTGCCAGCAGTTTATGGGGCGCCGGCACCGGGGAGCTGTTTTTT. Protein product: CASSLWGAGTGELFF.

In its sample, this clone was seen once. The chain is built from TRBV28 and TRBJ1-2, with D perhaps TRBD1 (5 bases). Trimming took off 3 bases at V and 4 bases at J, with 6 bases between the two ends. This CDR3 has 12 residues. Germline V gives CDR1 MDHEN, CDR2 SYDVKM. For the CDR3, the DNA is TGTGCCAGCAGTTTTCAGGGCTATGGCTACACCTTC. This translates into CASSFQGYGYTF.

This clone was seen a few times. The same CDR3 also results from other DNA sequences found in this sample. This chain uses TRBV5-1 with TRBJ1-1; D possibly corresponds to TRBD1 (6 bases). There are 14 residues in the CDR3. Germline V gives CDR1 SGHRS, CDR2 YFSETQ. Trimming left V 3 bases short and J 1 base short, with 10 bases between. The CDR3: CASSSGQPNTEAFF. The DNA for the CDR3 is TGCGCCAGCAGCTCAGGACAGCCGAACACTGAAGCTTTCTTT. Full variable domain (missing parts from reference TRBV5-1 and TRBJ1-1): KAGVTQTPRYLIKTRGQQVTLSCSPISGHRSVSWYQQTPGQGLQFLFEYFSETQRNKGNFPGRFSGRQFSNSRSEMNVSTLELGDSALYLCASSSGQPNTEAFFGQGTRLTVV.

V gene TRBV7-7 combines with J gene TRBJ2-5; TRBD2 aligns across 9 bases. Germline V lookup: CDR1 SSHAT, CDR2 FNYEAQ (reference sequence). The CDR3 has 14 amino acids. The V and J ends lost 5 bases and 7 bases, in that order; junction bases with no gene match: 8. The CDR3, as DNA: TGTGCCAGCAGCGTTAGCGGGAGCACCGCGACCCAGTACTTC. Translation: CASSVSGSTATQYF.

The chain is built from TRBV13 and TRBJ2-2; maybe TRBD1 (6 bases). The CDR3 totals 15 residues. Trimming cost V 4 bases and J 0 bases, with 9 bases left between them. The germline CDR1 and CDR2 sequences are PRHDT and FYEKMQ (reference sequence). CDR3 sequence reads: CASSSGQSNTGELFF. In nucleotides, the CDR3 is TGTGCCAGCAGCTCTGGACAGTCGAACACCGGGGAGCTGTTTTTT. The full variable domain, with the rest looked up from reference TRBV13 and TRBJ2-2, is AAGVIQSPRHLIKEKRETATLKCYPIPRHDTVYWYQQGPGQDPQFLISFYEKMQSDKGSIPDRFSAQQFSDYHSELNMSSLELGDSALYFCASSSGQSNTGELFFGEGSRLTVL.

The chain is built from TRBV27 and TRBJ2-7; weak D call: TRBD1 (5 bases). The CDR3 is 16 amino acids. Germline CDR1 reads MNHEY; CDR2 reads SMNVEV (reference sequence). Deletions cut 0 bases from V and 0 bases from J, with 12 bases between. CDR3 DNA sequence: TGTGCCAGCAGTTTATCTGAAGGGGAATCCTCCTACGAGCAGTACTTC. It is translated as CASSLSEGESSYEQYF.

This chain joins TRBV29-1 and TRBJ2-1; TRBD2 agrees at 8 bases. V gave up 7 bases and J gave up 5 bases; unmatched junction bases: 13. CDR3 length: 15 amino acids. Germline CDR1 is SQVTM and CDR2 is ANQGSEA. CDR3 coding DNA: TGCAGCGGCTCCTCAAGCGGGAGTTTTAACAATGAGCAGTTCTTC. Amino acid sequence: CSGSSSGSFNNEQFF.

On this clone: Different DNA sequences within this sample yield the same CDR3. This chain uses TRBV5-1 with TRBJ2-1, with 14 bases that match TRBD2. From germline, CDR1 is SGHRS and CDR2 YFSETQ. The CDR3 consists of 17 residues. The junction had 6 bases not matched to a gene; V was cut back by 0 bases and J by 7 bases. The CDR3 nucleotides read TGCGCCAGCAGCTTGGCGGGGACTAGCGGGAGTTATAATGAGCAGTTCTTC. Residues: CASSLAGTSGSYNEQFF.

J is TRBJ1-2 and V is TRBV13; 8 bases line up with TRBD1. From germline, CDR1 is PRHDT and CDR2 FYEKMQ (reference sequence). The CDR3 is 13 amino acids. Losses at the gene ends were 5 bases for V and 7 bases for J; bases not matched to a gene: 6. CDR3 in amino acids: CASSRTGSSGYTF. The CDR3 nucleotides are TGTGCCAGCAGCCGGACAGGGTCGAGTGGCTACACCTTC.

This clone was detected only a few times. The chain is built from TRBV6-1 and TRBJ2-5; maybe TRBD2 (5 bases). Germline V lookup: CDR1 MNHNS, CDR2 SASEGT. The CDR3 runs to 14 residues. The germline V and J ends were trimmed by 7 bases and 5 bases, with 17 bases remaining between them. The CDR3 sequence is CASMGGLHRETQYF. CDR3 coding DNA: TGTGCCAGCATGGGTGGACTCCATAGGGAGACCCAGTACTTC.

This clone came up once. V gene TRBV25-1 combines with J gene TRBJ1-2; 8 bases align to TRBD1. The length of the CDR3 is 14 residues. V was pared by 1 base and J by 3 bases, with 1 base of the junction left unmatched. Germline V lookup: CDR1 MGHDK, CDR2 SYGVNS. The CDR3 DNA is TGTGCCAGCAGTGAATTGGACAGGGACTATGGCTACACCTTC. Encoded protein: CASSELDRDYGYTF.

This clone was detected only a few times. V is TRBV5-1 and J is TRBJ1-5; D is perhaps TRBD1 (5 bases). The V gene's germline CDR1 is SGHRS and CDR2 YFSETQ. Trimming pared 0 bases from V and 3 bases from J, leaving 10 bases between. The CDR3 has 15 residues. Here the CDR3 reads CASSLAGVANQPQHF. The CDR3 region has the DNA TGCGCCAGCAGCTTGGCGGGGGTTGCCAATCAGCCCCAGCATTTT.

This chain connects TRBV14 to TRBJ2-1, with TRBD2 as a possible D gene (6 bases). Deletions cut 8 bases from V and 1 base from J, with 15 bases between. CDR1 SGHDN and CDR2 FVKESK come from the germline V gene. The CDR3 runs 15 residues. CDR3 coding DNA: TGTGCCAGCGCCGATCTAGCGAAGTCCTACAATGAGCAGTTCTTC. This translates into CASADLAKSYNEQFF.